This TCR beta chain originates from a study of T-cell reconstitution after alpha-beta-depleted transplantation in children. In this sample, this clonotype turned up a few times. CDR1 is MNHNS and CDR2 is SASEGT in the germline V gene. V dropped 6 bases and J dropped 5; count of bases not matched to a gene: 11. There are 16 residues in the CDR3. Unique molecular identifiers were incorporated into the prepared TCRbeta library. TCRdb reprocessed the PCR reads via MiXCR and lists one record per CDR3 protein. Among about 610,000 distinct CDR3 sequences listed, about 10% were seen once. The clonotype originates from a human donor who donated a stem cell graft to a child with acute myeloid leukemia. The sample was PBMCs from the stem cell graft donor, taken from the stem cell graft. The V gene is TRBV6-1, the J gene TRBJ2-1, with 9 bases fitting TRBD1. CDR3 in DNA: TGTGCCAGCAGCTCGAGCGACAGGGGGGGAAACAATGAGCAGTTCTTC. Amino acid sequence: CASSSSDRGGNNEQFF.